The TCR beta chain described here comes from a study of identical twins. Whole-study findings and limits: Out-of-frame alpha sequences common to twins exhibited an excess of low generation probability. Abundant beta clonotypes from cord blood bore fewer insertions; memory repertoires lacked this pattern.

TCRdb itself ran the 5' RACE reads through MiXCR, one entry per CDR3 protein. The data contain 510,000 or so distinct CDR3 sequences, roughly 15% of them singletons. Notes on this clonotype: Its matching antigen is unknown.

The germline V gene has CDR1 SGHKS and CDR2 YYEKEE (reference sequence). This CDR3 contains 16 residues. The V and J ends lost 2 bases and 0 bases respectively, with 12 bases between them. These sequences were also reported in another study, on yellow fever vaccine responses in identical twins.

The sequenced sample was CD4+ T cells sorted from blood. The TCR sequence derives from a woman aged 18-29 years in good health. The chain couples TRBV5-5 to TRBJ2-1; D possibly corresponds to TRBD1 (6 bases). CDR3 residues: CASSLRTASSYNEQFF. The CDR3 DNA reads TGTGCCAGCAGCTTACGGACAGCAAGCTCCTACAATGAGCAGTTCTTC.